The rows below give T cell receptor beta chains drawn from one sample of a study of T cells in localized non-small cell lung cancer. The protocol was immunoSEQ multiplex PCR, while the TCRdb copy is restricted to in-frame clones and leaves out a portion. The data show under 50,000 clones, with about 88% seen just once and 2% to 3% held by the top ten. The starting material was PBMCs, obtained before any cancer treatment. The receptors were sampled from a man between 40 and 70 years old with stage II lung adenocarcinoma. Both conserved end residues are part of each CDR3. D genes are given only for firm matches. Only part of the rows carry a size: once, few, many, or a class if the clone is expanded.

clone_size j_call d_call v_call cdr3_nt cdr3_aa
- TRBJ2-5 TRBD1 TRBV5-1 TGCGCCAGCAGCTTGGAGGGACAGTCAGCAACCCAGTACTTC CASSLEGQSATQYF
once TRBJ2-5 TRBD1 TRBV18 TGTGCCAGCTCACCCAATGGACAGGCCCAAGAGACCCAGTACTTC CASSPNGQAQETQYF
- TRBJ1-1 TRBD1 TRBV10-3 TGTGCCATCAGTGGACAGACAGGGATGAACACTGAAGCTTTCTTT CAISGQTGMNTEAFF
- TRBJ2-3 TRBD1 TRBV5-4 TGTGCCAGCAGCCTTGGGACAGGGGCGGGAGATACGCAGTATTTT CASSLGTGAGDTQYF
- TRBJ2-3 - TRBV20-1 TGCAGTGCTAGAGCAGAAAATACGCAGTATTTT CSARAENTQYF
- TRBJ2-5 TRBD1 TRBV6-1 TGTGCCAGCACCCCAGGACAGGATCAAGAGACCCAGTACTTC CASTPGQDQETQYF
- TRBJ2-3 - TRBV9 TGTGCCAGCAGCTCACAGGCTCTGGCAGATACGCAGTATTTT CASSSQALADTQYF
- TRBJ2-7 - TRBV6-1 TGTGCCAGCAGTGTTTCGTCGCAGAGGGGGGCGATCTACGAGCAGTACTTC CASSVSSQRGAIYEQYF
- TRBJ1-2 TRBD1 TRBV2 TGTGCCAGCAGTGGTCGACAGGGTGTCTACTATGGCTACACCTTC CASSGRQGVYYGYTF
- TRBJ1-5 - TRBV9 TGTGCCAGCAGCGAGGAGGGCAATCAGCCCCAGCATTTT CASSEEGNQPQHF